The 5 T cell receptor beta chains in this list originate from one sample, sequenced in a study of T cell responses to AZD1222 COVID-19 vaccine. The method was immunoSEQ multiplex PCR; TCRdb's version includes in-frame clones alone and lacks a portion of them. The sample shows fewer than 150,000 clones, roughly 90% of them seen only once. The sequences come from peripheral blood, collected 28 days after the second AZD1222 dose. These receptors all stem from an adult who received the AZD1222 COVID-19 vaccine.

The chain has TRBV7-8 and TRBJ1-5; D gene uncertain. CDR3 size: 14 residues. The V gene's germline CDR1 is SGHVS and CDR2 FQNEAQ. V was trimmed by 5 bases and J by 11 bases, leaving 19 bases between them. The CDR3 here is CASSQQQASRTQHF. Here the CDR3 DNA reads TGTGCCAGCAGCCAACAGCAGGCAAGTAGGACCCAGCATTTT.

The rearrangement uses TRBV3-1 (or the pseudogene TRBV3-2) and TRBJ2-1; D unclear. CDR1 and CDR2 (germline): LGHDT, YNNKEL (reference sequence). The CDR3 length is 11 residues. V lost 3 bases and J 8 bases, leaving 5 bases between the germline ends. The CDR3 protein is CASSQSYEQFF. In nucleotides, the CDR3 is TGTGCCAGCAGCCAGTCGTATGAGCAGTTCTTC.

The chain uses TRBV3-1 (or the pseudogene TRBV3-2) and TRBJ2-1; TRBD2 aligns across 13 bases. Germline-derived CDR1 and CDR2 are LGHDT and YNNKEL (reference sequence). CDR3 length: 16 residues. V was clipped by 2 bases and J by 9 bases; unmatched bases: 7. In DNA form, the CDR3 reads TGTGCCAGCAGCCAACGGACTAGCGGGAGTAGGGGTGAGCAGTTCTTC. It yields the protein CASSQRTSGSRGEQFF.

The chain couples TRBV28 to TRBJ2-2; no clear D gene. Trimming removed 3 bases from V and 6 bases from J, with 5 bases in between. This CDR3 region has 12 residues. CDR1 is MDHEN, CDR2 SYDVKM, per germline. CDR3 bases: TGTGCCAGCAGTTTCTATCCCGGGGAGCTGTTTTTT. Residues: CASSFYPGELFF.

This clone came up a few times. The V gene is TRBV2, the J gene TRBJ2-7, with TRBD2 matching over 14 bases. V dropped 5 bases and J dropped 11; count of bases not matched to a gene: 5. From germline, CDR1 is SNHLY and CDR2 FYNNEI. The CDR3 sequence is 13 residues long. The CDR3 is CASSTPGLAGEYF. The CDR3 bases are TGTGCCAGCAGTACACCGGGACTAGCGGGGGAGTACTTC.